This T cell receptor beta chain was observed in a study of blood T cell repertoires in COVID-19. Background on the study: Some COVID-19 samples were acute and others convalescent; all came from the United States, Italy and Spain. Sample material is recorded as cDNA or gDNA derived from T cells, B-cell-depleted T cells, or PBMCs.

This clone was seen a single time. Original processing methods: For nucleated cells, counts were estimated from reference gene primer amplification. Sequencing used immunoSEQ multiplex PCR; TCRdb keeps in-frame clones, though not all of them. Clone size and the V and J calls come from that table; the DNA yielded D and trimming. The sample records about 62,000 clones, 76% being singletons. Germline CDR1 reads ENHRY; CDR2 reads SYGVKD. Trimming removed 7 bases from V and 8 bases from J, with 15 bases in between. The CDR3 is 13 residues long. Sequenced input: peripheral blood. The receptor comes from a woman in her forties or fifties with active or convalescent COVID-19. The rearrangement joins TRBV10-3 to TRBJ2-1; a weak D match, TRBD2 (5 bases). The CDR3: CAIKADSLYEQFF. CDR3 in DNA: TGTGCCATCAAGGCGGACTCCCTATATGAGCAGTTCTTC.